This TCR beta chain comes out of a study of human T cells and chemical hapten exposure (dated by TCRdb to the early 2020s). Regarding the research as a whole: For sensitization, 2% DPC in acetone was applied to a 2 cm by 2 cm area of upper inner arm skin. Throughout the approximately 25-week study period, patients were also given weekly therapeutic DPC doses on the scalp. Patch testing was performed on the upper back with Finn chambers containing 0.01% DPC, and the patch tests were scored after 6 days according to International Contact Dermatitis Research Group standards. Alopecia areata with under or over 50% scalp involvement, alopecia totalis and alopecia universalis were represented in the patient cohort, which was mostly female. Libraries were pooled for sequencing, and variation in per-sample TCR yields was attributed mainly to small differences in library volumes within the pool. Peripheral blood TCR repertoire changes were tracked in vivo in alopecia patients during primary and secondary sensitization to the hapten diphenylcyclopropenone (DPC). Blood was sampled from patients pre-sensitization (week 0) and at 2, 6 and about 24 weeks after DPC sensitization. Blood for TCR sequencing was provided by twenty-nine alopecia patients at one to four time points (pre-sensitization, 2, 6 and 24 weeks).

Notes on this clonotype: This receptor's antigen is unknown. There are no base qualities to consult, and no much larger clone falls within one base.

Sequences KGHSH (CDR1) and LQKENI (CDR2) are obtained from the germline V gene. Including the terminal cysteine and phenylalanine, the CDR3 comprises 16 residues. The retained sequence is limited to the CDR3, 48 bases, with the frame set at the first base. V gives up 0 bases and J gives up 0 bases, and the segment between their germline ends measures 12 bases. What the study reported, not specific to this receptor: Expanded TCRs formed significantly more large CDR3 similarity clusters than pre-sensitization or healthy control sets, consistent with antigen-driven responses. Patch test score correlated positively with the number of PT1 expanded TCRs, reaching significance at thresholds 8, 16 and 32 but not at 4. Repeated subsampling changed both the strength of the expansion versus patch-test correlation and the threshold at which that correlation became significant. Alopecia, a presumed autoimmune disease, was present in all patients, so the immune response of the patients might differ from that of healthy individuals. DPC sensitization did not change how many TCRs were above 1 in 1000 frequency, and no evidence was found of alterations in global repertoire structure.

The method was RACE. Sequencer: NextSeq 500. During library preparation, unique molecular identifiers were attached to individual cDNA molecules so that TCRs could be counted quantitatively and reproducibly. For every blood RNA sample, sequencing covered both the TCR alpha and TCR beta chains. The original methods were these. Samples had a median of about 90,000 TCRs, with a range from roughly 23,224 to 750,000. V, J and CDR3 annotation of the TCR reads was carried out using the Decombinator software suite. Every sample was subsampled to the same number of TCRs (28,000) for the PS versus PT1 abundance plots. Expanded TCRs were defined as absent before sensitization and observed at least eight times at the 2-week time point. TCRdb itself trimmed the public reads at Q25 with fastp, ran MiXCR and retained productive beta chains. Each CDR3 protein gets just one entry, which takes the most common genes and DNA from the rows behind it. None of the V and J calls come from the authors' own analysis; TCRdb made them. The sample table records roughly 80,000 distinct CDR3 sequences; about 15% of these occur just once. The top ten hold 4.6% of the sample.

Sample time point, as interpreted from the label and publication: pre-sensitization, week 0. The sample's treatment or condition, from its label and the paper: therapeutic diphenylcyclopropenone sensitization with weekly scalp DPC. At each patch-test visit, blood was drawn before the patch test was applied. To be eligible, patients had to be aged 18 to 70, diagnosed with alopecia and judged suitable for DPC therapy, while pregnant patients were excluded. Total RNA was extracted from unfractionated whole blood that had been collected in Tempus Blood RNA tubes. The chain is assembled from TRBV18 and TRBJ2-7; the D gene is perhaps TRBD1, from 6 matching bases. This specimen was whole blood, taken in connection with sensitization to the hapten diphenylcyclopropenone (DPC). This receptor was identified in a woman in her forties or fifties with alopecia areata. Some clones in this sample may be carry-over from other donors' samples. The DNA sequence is TGTGCCAGCTCACCACCGAGGTCAGGGGACTCCTACGAGCAGTACTTC. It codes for CASSPPRSGDSYEQYF.